This T cell receptor beta chain was retrieved from a study of regulatory and conventional T cells in RAG deficiency. Study results and limitations: Shorter CDR3s in all patient subsets; >90% Treg-Tconv overlap in Omenn. Control T-cell subsets had markedly higher Shannon entropy and lower Simpson indices than RAG-deficient patients. These Omenn syndrome Treg sorts may hold peripherally activated cells instead.

This clone was counted between two and nine times. Its antigen is unknown. Blood CD4+ CD25-high CD127-low regulatory T cells supplied the genomic DNA template. The CDR3 runs 13 residues. Trimming shortened V by 3 bases and J by 3 bases, and 6 bases separated the two germline ends. Germline loops: CDR1 LNHDA, CDR2 SQIVND (reference sequence). Clones were sequenced by immunoSEQ multiplex PCR, and TCRdb holds only the in-frame ones, with some missing. The sample lists 5,500 to 8,500 clones, under 95% occurring once. The same sample was also studied in work on regulatory T cells. As that report states: Primers: 52 TRBV forward and 13 TRBJ reverse. Patient repertoires had restricted TRB V-J pairs and skewed V and J usage, most in Tregs.

The origin of this receptor is a human donor in good health. The sample comprised CD127- CD25+ CD4+ Tregs sorted from blood. The J gene is TRBJ2-1, the V gene TRBV19, with D perhaps TRBD2 (5 bases). The CDR3 DNA is TGTGCCAGTAGTATCCGGGGCTACAATGAGCAGTTCTTC. Translating gives CASSIRGYNEQFF.